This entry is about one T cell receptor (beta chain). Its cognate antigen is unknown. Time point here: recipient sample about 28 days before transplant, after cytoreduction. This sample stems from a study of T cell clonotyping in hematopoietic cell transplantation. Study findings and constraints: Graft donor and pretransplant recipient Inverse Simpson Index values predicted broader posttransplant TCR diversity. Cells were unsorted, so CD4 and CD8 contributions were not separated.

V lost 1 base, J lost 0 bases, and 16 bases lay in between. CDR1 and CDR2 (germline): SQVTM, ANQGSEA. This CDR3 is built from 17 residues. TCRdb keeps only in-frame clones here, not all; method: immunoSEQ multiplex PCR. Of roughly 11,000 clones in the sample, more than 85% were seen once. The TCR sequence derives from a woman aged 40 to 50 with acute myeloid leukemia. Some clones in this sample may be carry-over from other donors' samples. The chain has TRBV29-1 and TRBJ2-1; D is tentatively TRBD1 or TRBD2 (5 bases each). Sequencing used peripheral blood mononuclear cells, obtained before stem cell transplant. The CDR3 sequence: CSVEGGEVGDSYNEQFF. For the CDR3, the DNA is TGCAGCGTTGAAGGGGGCGAGGTGGGGGACTCCTACAATGAGCAGTTCTTC.